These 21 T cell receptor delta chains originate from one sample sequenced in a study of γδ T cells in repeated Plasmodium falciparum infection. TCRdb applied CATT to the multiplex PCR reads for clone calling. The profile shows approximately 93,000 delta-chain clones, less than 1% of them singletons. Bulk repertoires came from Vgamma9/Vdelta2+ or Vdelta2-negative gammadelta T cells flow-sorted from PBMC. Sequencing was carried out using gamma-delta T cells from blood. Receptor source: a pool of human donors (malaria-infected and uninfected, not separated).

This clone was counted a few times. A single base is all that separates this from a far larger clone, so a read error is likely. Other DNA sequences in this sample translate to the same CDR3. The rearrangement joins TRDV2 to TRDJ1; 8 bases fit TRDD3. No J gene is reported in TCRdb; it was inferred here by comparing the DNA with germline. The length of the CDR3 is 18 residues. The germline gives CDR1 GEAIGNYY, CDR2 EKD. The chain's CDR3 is CACDTGLGIRGGTDKLIF. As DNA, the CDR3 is TGCGCCTGTGATACGGGTTTAGGGATACGCGGCGGAACCGATAAACTCATCTTT.

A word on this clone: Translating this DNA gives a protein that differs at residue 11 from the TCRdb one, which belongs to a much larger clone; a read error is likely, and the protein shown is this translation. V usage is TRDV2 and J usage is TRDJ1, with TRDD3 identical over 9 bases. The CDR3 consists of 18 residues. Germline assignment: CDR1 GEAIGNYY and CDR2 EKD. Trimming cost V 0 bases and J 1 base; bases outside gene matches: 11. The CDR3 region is CACDTVVPGGFITDKLIF. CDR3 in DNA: TGTGCCTGTGACACCGTTGTACCTGGGGGATTCATCACCGATAAACTCATCTTT.

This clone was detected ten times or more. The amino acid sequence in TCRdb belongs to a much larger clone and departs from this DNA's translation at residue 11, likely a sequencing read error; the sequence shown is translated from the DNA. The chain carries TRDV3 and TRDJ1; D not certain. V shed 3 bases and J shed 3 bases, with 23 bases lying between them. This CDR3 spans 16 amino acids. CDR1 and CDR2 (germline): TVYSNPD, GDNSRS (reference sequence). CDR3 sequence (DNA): TGTGCCTTCATCCGACCCTGTCGGGGTTACGCCGATAAACTCATCTTT. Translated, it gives CAFIRPCRGYADKLIF.

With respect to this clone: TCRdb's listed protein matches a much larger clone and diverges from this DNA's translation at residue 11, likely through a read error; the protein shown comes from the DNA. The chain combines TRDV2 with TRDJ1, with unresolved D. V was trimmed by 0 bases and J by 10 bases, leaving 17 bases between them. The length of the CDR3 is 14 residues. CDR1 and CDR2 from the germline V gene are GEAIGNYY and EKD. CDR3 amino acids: CACDTPFVVGGLIF. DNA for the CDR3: TGTGCCTGTGACACCCCTTTTGTAGTTGGCGGACTCATCTTT.

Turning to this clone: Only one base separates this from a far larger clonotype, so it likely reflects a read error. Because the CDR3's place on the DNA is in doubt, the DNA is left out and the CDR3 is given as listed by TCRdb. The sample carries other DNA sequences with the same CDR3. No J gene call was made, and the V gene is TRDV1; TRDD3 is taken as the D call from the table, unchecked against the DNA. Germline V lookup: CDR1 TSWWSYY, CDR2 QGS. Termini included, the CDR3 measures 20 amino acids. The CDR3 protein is CALGEQVGWGSYSYTDKLIF.

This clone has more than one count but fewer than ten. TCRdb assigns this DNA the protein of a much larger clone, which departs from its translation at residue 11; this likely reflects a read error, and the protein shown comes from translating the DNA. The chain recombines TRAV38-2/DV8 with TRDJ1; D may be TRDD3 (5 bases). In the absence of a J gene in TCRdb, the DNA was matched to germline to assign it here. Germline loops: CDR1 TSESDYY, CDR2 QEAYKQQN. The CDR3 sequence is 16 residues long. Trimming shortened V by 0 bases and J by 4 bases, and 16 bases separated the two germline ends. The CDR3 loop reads CAYRSAPLSWVDKLIF. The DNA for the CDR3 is TGTGCTTATAGGAGCGCGCCCTTATCCTGGGTCGATAAACTCATCTTT.

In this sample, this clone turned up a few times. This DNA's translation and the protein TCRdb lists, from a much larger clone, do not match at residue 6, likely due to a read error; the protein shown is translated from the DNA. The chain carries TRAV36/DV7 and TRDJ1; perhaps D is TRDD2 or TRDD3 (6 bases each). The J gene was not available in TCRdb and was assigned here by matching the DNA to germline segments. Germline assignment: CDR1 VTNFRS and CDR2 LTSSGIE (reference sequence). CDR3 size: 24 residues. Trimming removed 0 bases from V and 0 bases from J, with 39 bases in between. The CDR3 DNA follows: TGTGCTGTGGAGGTTCTGAATCCTACCCCGGCCTTGATGGGGGTCTATATGTACACCGATAAACTCATCTTT. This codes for CAVEVLNPTPALMGVYMYTDKLIF.

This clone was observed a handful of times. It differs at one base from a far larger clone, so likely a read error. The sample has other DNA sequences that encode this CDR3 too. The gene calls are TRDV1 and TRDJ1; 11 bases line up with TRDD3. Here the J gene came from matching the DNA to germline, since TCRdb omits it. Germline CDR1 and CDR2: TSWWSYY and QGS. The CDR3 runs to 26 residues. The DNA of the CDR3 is TGTGCCCTTGGGAAAAAAGAACGGAAGGGTCCTACAGGGGGTAGGTACTGGGGGATATTTGCCGATAAACTCATCTTT. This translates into CALGKKERKGPTGGRYWGIFADKLIF.

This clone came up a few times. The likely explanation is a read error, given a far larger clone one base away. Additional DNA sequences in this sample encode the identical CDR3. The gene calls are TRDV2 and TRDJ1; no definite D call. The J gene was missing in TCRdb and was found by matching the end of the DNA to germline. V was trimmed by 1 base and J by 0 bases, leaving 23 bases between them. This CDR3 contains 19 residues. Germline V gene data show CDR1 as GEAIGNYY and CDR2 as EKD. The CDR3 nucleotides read TGTGCCTGTGACACGGTTGGTGGTTACGACAACGACTACACCGATAAACTCATCTTT. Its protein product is CACDTVGGYDNDYTDKLIF.

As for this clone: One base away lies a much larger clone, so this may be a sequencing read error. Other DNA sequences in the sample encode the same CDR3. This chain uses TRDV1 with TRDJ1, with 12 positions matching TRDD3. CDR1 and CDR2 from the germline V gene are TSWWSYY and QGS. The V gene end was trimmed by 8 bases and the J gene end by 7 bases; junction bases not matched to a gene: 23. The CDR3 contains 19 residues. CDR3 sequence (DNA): TGTGCTCTTAGCCTTCCTAAGGGAGACGGGCTGGGGGATACGGGTAAACTCATCTTT. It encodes CALSLPKGDGLGDTGKLIF.

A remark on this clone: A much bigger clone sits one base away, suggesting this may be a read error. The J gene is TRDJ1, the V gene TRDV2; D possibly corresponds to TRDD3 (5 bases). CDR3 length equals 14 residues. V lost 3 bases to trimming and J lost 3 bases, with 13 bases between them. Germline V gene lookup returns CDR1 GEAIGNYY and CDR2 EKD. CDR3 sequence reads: CACDAVLVPDKLIF. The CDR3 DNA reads TGTGCCTGTGACGCCGTACTGGTCCCCGATAAACTCATCTTT.

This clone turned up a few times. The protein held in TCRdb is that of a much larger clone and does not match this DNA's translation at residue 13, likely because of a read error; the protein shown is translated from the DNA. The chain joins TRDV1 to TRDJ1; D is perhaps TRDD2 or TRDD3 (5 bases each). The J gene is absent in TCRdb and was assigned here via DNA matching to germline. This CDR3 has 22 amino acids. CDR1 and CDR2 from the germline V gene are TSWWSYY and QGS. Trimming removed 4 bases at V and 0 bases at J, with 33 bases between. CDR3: CALGAPRSPDTRSVPYTDKLIF. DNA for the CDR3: TGTGCTCTTGGGGCCCCTAGGTCCCCTGATACCAGGTCGGTTCCTTACACCGATAAACTCATCTTT.

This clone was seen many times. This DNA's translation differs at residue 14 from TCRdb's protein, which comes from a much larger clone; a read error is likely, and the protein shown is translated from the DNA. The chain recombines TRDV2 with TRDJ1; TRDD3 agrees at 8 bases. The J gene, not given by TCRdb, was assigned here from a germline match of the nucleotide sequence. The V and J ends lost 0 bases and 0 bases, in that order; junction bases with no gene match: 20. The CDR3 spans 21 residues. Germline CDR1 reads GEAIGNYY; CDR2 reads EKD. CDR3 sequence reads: CACDTVSPPTVLGGHTDKLIF. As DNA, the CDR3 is TGTGCCTGTGACACCGTCTCACCTCCGACCGTACTGGGGGGTCACACCGATAAACTCATCTTT.

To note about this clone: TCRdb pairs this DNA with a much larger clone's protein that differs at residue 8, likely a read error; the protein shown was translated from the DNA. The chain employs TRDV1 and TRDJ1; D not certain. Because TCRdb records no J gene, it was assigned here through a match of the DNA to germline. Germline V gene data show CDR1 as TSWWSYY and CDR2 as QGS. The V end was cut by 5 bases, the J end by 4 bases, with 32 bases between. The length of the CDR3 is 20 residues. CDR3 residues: CALGSRPCKINTRSLDKLIF. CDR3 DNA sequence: TGTGCTCTTGGGTCCCGGCCCTGCAAAATCAACACTCGATCCCTCGATAAACTCATCTTT.

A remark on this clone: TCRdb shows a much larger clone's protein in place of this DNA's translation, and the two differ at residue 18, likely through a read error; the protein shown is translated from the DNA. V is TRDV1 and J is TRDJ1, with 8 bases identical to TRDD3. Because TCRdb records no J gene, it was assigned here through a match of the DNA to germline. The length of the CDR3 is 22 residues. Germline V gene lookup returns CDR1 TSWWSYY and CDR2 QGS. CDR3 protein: CALEAPPSHTGGRQLYTNKLIF. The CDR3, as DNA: TGTGCTCTTGAGGCCCCGCCGTCCCATACTGGGGGCCGACAACTGTACACCAATAAACTCATCTTT.

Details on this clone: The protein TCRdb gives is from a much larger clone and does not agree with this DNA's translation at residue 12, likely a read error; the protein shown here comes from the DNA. CDR3 amino acids: CACDTVGLRDRDFDKLIF. The CDR3 DNA follows: TGTGCCTGTGACACCGTCGGACTGCGGGACCGTGATTTCGATAAACTCATCTTT. The chain joins TRDV2 to TRDJ1, with D uncertain. TCRdb carries no J gene annotation; the J gene was assigned here by matching the DNA with germline. This CDR3 contains 18 residues. Germline loops: CDR1 GEAIGNYY, CDR2 EKD. Trimming removed 0 bases at V and 4 bases at J, with 23 bases between.

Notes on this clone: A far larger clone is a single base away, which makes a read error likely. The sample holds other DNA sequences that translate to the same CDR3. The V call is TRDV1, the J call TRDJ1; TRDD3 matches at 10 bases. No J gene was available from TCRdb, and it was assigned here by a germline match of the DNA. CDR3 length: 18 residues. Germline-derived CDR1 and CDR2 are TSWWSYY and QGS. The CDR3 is CALGERFQILGDTDKLIF. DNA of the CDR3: TGTGCTCTCGGGGAACGATTCCAAATACTGGGGGATACCGATAAACTCATCTTT.

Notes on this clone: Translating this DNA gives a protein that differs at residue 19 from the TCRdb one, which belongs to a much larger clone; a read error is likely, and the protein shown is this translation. Written as DNA, the CDR3 is TGTGCCTGCAAACTTCCTATCCCCTCGTACTGGGGGATAAGAGTGGACACCGATGAACTCATCTTT. This gives the protein CACKLPIPSYWGIRVDTDELIF. This chain joins TRDV3 and TRDJ1; 11 bases fit TRDD3. TCRdb is silent on the J gene; assignment here came from matching the DNA to germline. The CDR3 sequence is 22 residues long. Germline loops: CDR1 TVYSNPD, CDR2 GDNSRS (reference sequence).

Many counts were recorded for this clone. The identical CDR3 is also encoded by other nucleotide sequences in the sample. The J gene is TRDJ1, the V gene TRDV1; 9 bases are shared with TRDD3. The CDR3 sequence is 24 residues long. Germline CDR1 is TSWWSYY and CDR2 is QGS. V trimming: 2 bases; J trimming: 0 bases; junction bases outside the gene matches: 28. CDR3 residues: CALGEWGNLITSLWGYADTDKLIF. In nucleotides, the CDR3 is TGTGCTCTTGGGGAATGGGGGAATCTCATTACCAGTCTCTGGGGATACGCAGACACCGATAAACTCATCTTT.

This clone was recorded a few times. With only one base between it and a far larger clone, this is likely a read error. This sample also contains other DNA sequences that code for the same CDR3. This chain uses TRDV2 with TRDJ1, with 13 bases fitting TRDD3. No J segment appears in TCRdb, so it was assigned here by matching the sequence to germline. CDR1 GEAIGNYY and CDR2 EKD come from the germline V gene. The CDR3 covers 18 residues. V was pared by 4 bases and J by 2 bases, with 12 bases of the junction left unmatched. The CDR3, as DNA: TGTGCCTGTGATCCGATTACTGGGGGATACGGGAGGACCGATAAACTCATCTTT. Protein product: CACDPITGGYGRTDKLIF.

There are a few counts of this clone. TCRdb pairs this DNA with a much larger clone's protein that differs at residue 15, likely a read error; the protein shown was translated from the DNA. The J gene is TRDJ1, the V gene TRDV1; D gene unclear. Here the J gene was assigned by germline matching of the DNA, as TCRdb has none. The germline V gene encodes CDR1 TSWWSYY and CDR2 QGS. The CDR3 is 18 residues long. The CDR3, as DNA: TGTGCTCTTGGGGTCCATCGAGCCCAGGTCGAGTACACCGATGAACTCATCTTT. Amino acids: CALGVHRAQVEYTDELIF.